This T cell receptor beta chain is from a study of blood T cell repertoires in COVID-19. Study details: The samples span acute and convalescent COVID-19 from the United States, Italy and Spain.

This CDR3 is 18 amino acids long. Germline V lookup: CDR1 SGHNT, CDR2 YYREEE (reference sequence). V was pared by 4 bases and J by 1 base, with 12 bases of the junction left unmatched. Method: immunoSEQ multiplex PCR; TCRdb's copy keeps in-frame clones and lacks some. The sample carries 200,000 to 300,000 clones, about 88% recorded once. This rearrangement joins TRBV5-4 to TRBJ2-7, with 12 bases that match TRBD1. Sequenced material: peripheral blood. The source of this sequence is a man aged 25-45 years with active or convalescent COVID-19. The CDR3, as DNA: TGTGCCAGCAGCAGGGGACAGGGGGCATCGGGGGAATCCTACGAGCAGTACTTC. The encoded protein is CASSRGQGASGESYEQYF.